Each of the 31 T cell receptor beta chains below was sequenced from the same sample in a study of blood T cell repertoires in COVID-19. This table comes from immunoSEQ multiplex PCR, and its TCRdb copy is limited to in-frame clones, with some not included. This table has about 140,000 clones, over 70% appearing once. Material: peripheral blood. These receptors originate from a man in his sixties with active or convalescent COVID-19.

This chain joins TRBV28 and TRBJ2-7, with D tentatively TRBD2 (6 bases). Per germline, CDR1 MDHEN and CDR2 SYDVKM. With 5 bases removed from V and 3 bases from J, the gap between germline ends came to 23 bases. The length of the CDR3 is 17 residues. CDR3 nucleotide sequence: TGTGCCAGCAGTGCAAAGACCCGGGACTCTAACGGCTACGAGCAGTACTTC. This gives the protein CASSAKTRDSNGYEQYF.

Written as DNA, the CDR3 is TGTGCCACCAGCAGAGATGGGGCGGGAGGGCCGACAGATACGCAGTATTTT. Its protein product is CATSRDGAGGPTDTQYF. The rearrangement uses TRBV15 and TRBJ2-3, with 9 bases that match TRBD2. The ends lost 0 bases at V and 3 bases at J; junction bases unmatched: 7. CDR1 is LNHNV, CDR2 YYDKDF, per germline (reference sequence). This CDR3 contains 17 residues.

The chain has TRBV12-3 or TRBV12-4 and TRBJ1-2; TRBD1 aligns across 7 bases. The V and J ends lost 7 bases and 2 bases, in that order; junction bases with no gene match: 4. The CDR3 has 13 residues. CDR3 sequence reads: CASTQTGNYGYTF. CDR3 sequence (DNA): TGTGCCAGCACCCAGACAGGGAACTATGGCTACACCTTC.

This chain connects TRBV28 to TRBJ2-7; the match to TRBD1 covers 8 bases. Germline V CDR1 and CDR2: MDHEN, SYDVKM. The V gene end was trimmed by 2 bases and the J gene end by 3 bases; junction bases not matched to a gene: 9. The CDR3 has 16 amino acids. The CDR3 region is CASSLDPTGADYEQYF. The CDR3 DNA sequence: TGTGCCAGCAGTTTAGACCCGACAGGGGCGGACTACGAGCAGTACTTC.

This clone came up once. The chain employs TRBV6-2 or TRBV6-3 and TRBJ2-1; D is ambiguous. Trimming stripped 6 bases from V and 5 bases from J, with 14 bases between. The CDR3 runs to 14 residues. Looked up from germline, CDR1 is MNHEY and CDR2 is SVGEGT. The CDR3 sequence is CASSALQRNNEQFF. Written as DNA, the CDR3 is TGTGCCAGCAGCGCCCTACAGAGAAACAATGAGCAGTTCTTC.

This chain links TRBV5-8 with TRBJ1-5; the match to TRBD1 covers 7 bases. V shed 4 bases, J shed 5 bases, and the junction held 18 bases outside the gene matches. Looked up from germline, CDR1 is SGHTS and CDR2 is YDEGEE. The CDR3 has 18 residues. The DNA of the CDR3 is TGTGCCAGCAGCCCGAGACAGGGCGCTAGGTCCTCGGATCAGCCCCAGCATTTT. Translating gives CASSPRQGARSSDQPQHF. Filled out from reference TRBV5-8 and TRBJ1-5, the complete variable domain reads EAGVTQSPTHLIKTRGQQATLRCSPISGHTSVYWYQQALGLGLQFLLWYDEGEERNRGNFPPRFSGRQFPNYSSELNVNALELEDSALYLCASSPRQGARSSDQPQHFGDGTRLSIL.

V and J are TRBV23-1 and TRBJ1-1; TRBD1 might be the D (5 bases). TRBV23-1 is labeled an ORF, and its function is uncertain. Trimming left V 7 bases short and J 5 bases short, with 17 bases between. The CDR3 sequence is 14 residues long. The CDR3 region has the DNA TGCGCCAGCAAGAACCTGGGGGGACGGACTGAAGCTTTCTTT. This codes for CASKNLGGRTEAFF.

This clone was found a few times. The rearrangement joins TRBV24-1 to TRBJ2-7; 7 positions match TRBD1. V lost 5 bases to trimming and J lost 5 bases; unmatched junction nucleotides: 11. CDR3 length: 15 residues. Germline values: CDR1 KGHDR, CDR2 SFDVKD. The CDR3, as DNA: TGTGCCACCAGTGTTTCCGGACAGGCTGAGGACGAGCAGTACTTC. Translating gives CATSVSGQAEDEQYF.

V is TRBV2 and J is TRBJ2-2, with 10 bases aligning to TRBD1. CDR1 and CDR2 from the germline V gene are SNHLY and FYNNEI. Unmatched junction bases numbered 6, after V lost 8 bases and J lost 6 bases. The CDR3 totals 14 residues. The CDR3 region is CASHGTGAAGELFF. The CDR3 nucleotides are TGTGCCAGCCACGGGACAGGGGCGGCCGGGGAGCTGTTTTTT.

J is TRBJ2-1 and V is TRBV28; weak D call: TRBD1 (8 bases). The CDR3 runs to 15 residues. Trimming left V 2 bases short and J 5 bases short, with 13 bases between. Germline V gene lookup returns CDR1 MDHEN and CDR2 SYDVKM. DNA for the CDR3: TGTGCCAGCAGTTTAACAGGGGGGGTAAACAATGAGCAGTTCTTC. Its translation: CASSLTGGVNNEQFF.

The CDR3 region is CASSRGSQSYNEQFF. For the CDR3, the DNA is TGTGCCAGCAGCCGCGGGAGCCAATCCTACAATGAGCAGTTCTTC. The J gene is TRBJ2-1, the V gene TRBV9, with 7 bases identical to TRBD2. Germline CDR1 and CDR2: SGDLS and YYNGEE. The CDR3 is made up of 15 amino acids. J lost 1 base, V lost 4 bases, and 5 bases had no gene match.

This chain uses TRBV5-6 with TRBJ2-7; TRBD2 matches 8 bases. In germline, CDR1 is SGHDT, CDR2 YYEEEE. Trimming took 2 bases from V and 5 from J; bases not matched to a gene: 9. The CDR3 length is 15 residues. The CDR3 region is CASSFSLAGYHEQYF. In DNA form, the CDR3 reads TGTGCCAGCAGCTTTTCCCTAGCGGGTTACCACGAGCAGTACTTC.

The gene calls are TRBV28 and TRBJ1-3, with a tentative D call TRBD1 (5 bases). Trimming took 4 bases from V and 2 from J, leaving 15 bases between them. The CDR3 extends over 16 amino acids. Germline V gives CDR1 MDHEN, CDR2 SYDVKM. The CDR3 DNA is TGTGCCAGCAGTTCCCTTGGCAGGGAGGCTGGAAACACCATATATTTT. It codes for CASSSLGREAGNTIYF.

The rearrangement joins TRBV5-1 to TRBJ2-1, with 9 nucleotides matching TRBD2. Per the germline V gene, CDR1 is SGHRS and CDR2 is YFSETQ. V dropped 3 bases and J dropped 4; count of bases not matched to a gene: 11. There are 17 residues in the CDR3. For the CDR3, the DNA is TGCGCCAGCAGCTGGGCCCGAAGCGGGAGGTTTTACAATGAGCAGTTCTTC. Encoded protein: CASSWARSGRFYNEQFF.

The rearrangement uses TRBV11-2 and TRBJ2-1, with TRBD2 identical over 8 bases. Losses at the gene ends were 0 bases for V and 8 bases for J; bases not matched to a gene: 6. The CDR3 spans 15 residues. Germline CDR1 is SGHAT and CDR2 is FQNNGV. The CDR3 protein is CASSLDRLAFDEQFF. CDR3 sequence (DNA): TGTGCCAGCAGCTTAGACAGACTAGCGTTCGATGAGCAGTTCTTC.

V gene TRBV5-1 combines with J gene TRBJ1-2, with D hard to call. The V gene lost 4 bases and the J gene lost 3 bases, with 16 bases spanning the gap. CDR3 length: 15 residues. Per germline, CDR1 SGHRS and CDR2 YFSETQ. The CDR3 DNA reads as TGCGCCAGCAGCCCCGGGGATGGGCCCCACTATGGCTACACCTTC. Translating it yields CASSPGDGPHYGYTF.

This clone was observed at least ten times. The chain recombines TRBV4-2 with TRBJ1-2, with 12 positions matching TRBD1. The V gene's germline CDR1 is LGHNA and CDR2 YNFKEQ. V gave up 0 bases and J gave up 4 bases; unmatched junction bases: 9. The CDR3 has 18 residues. The DNA for the CDR3 is TGTGCCAGCAGCCAAGAAGGGACAGGGGGCCGATTAGGCTATGGCTACACCTTC. Its protein is CASSQEGTGGRLGYGYTF.

This rearrangement joins TRBV11-3 to TRBJ1-4, with 7 bases matching TRBD1. Germline lookup yields CDR1 SGHNT and CDR2 YENEEA. The junction had 3 bases not matched to a gene; V was cut back by 5 bases and J by 0 bases. This CDR3 has 15 residues. The CDR3 region is CASSPGQATNEKLFF. The CDR3, as DNA: TGTGCCAGCAGCCCCGGACAGGCAACTAATGAAAAACTGTTTTTT.

This clone appeared a few times. The chain uses TRBV10-1 and TRBJ2-7; D might be TRBD1 (6 bases). CDR1 and CDR2 from the germline V gene are WNHNN and SYGVQD (reference sequence). V shed 2 bases and J shed 3 bases, with 23 bases lying between them. There are 18 residues in the CDR3. The CDR3 bases are TGCGCCAGCAGTGAGATGCTATATTCTGGGGACAAAGACTACGAGCAGTACTTC. Translating it yields CASSEMLYSGDKDYEQYF.

V is TRBV7-6 and J is TRBJ2-7; a possible D gene is TRBD2 (6 bases). CDR3 length: 14 amino acids. The V end lost 1 base, the J end lost 7 bases, and 14 bases lay between the germline ends. The germline V gene encodes CDR1 SGHVS and CDR2 FNYEAQ. DNA of the CDR3: TGTGCCAGCAGCTTAGGGGGAACGGGAGTTGAGCAGTACTTC. Its translation: CASSLGGTGVEQYF.

The chain carries TRBV5-1 and TRBJ2-7; D not resolved. The CDR3 totals 14 residues. Between the trimmed V and J ends, which lost 0 bases and 0 bases, there was a span of 7 bases. Per germline, CDR1 SGHRS and CDR2 YFSETQ. The CDR3, as DNA: TGCGCCAGCAGCTTGGTAAAGAGCTCCTACGAGCAGTACTTC. It is translated as CASSLVKSSYEQYF. Looking up the rest from reference TRBV5-1 and TRBJ2-7 gives the full variable domain: KAGVTQTPRYLIKTRGQQVTLSCSPISGHRSVSWYQQTPGQGLQFLFEYFSETQRNKGNFPGRFSGRQFSNSRSEMNVSTLELGDSALYLCASSLVKSSYEQYFGPGTRLTVT.

The chain uses TRBV28 and TRBJ2-1, with 9 nucleotides matching TRBD2. The CDR3 contains 19 residues. V lost 2 bases and J lost 5; bases outside the gene matches: 16. CDR1 MDHEN and CDR2 SYDVKM come from the germline V gene. In DNA form, the CDR3 reads TGTGCCAGCAGTTTAAATCCAGCGGGAGGAGGGCCGGAGAACAATGAGCAGTTCTTC. Translation gives CASSLNPAGGGPENNEQFF. Full variable domain (missing parts from reference TRBV28 and TRBJ2-1): DVKVTQSSRYLVKRTGEKVFLECVQDMDHENMFWYRQDPGLGLRLIYFSYDVKMKEKGDIPEGYSVSREKKERFSLILESASTNQTSMYLCASSLNPAGGGPENNEQFFGPGTRLTVL.

This chain connects TRBV9 to TRBJ2-1; 7 nucleotides align to TRBD2. From germline, CDR1 is SGDLS and CDR2 YYNGEE. CDR3 length: 13 amino acids. V lost 3 bases and J lost 7; bases outside the gene matches: 4. CDR3 nucleotides: TGTGCCAGCAGCGGGGATAGCGGGAATGAGCAGTTCTTC. Amino acid sequence: CASSGDSGNEQFF.

The rearrangement joins TRBV19 to TRBJ1-5; D gene unclear. CDR1 is LNHDA and CDR2 is SQIVND in the germline V gene (reference sequence). The CDR3 covers 16 residues. Trimming removed 2 bases from V and 1 base from J, with 12 bases in between. The CDR3 region is CASSIMGSASNQPQHF. The CDR3 DNA is TGTGCCAGTAGTATAATGGGGAGCGCGAGCAATCAGCCCCAGCATTTT.

This chain connects TRBV14 to TRBJ2-1; 8 nucleotides align to TRBD2. The V gene's germline CDR1 is SGHDN and CDR2 FVKESK. CDR3 length: 18 amino acids. V shed 4 bases, J shed 9 bases, and the junction held 20 bases outside the gene matches. Written as DNA, the CDR3 is TGTGCCAGCAGCCCCCTAAGGGGAAGCGGGAGCCTGGTCGGTGAGCAGTTCTTC. Its protein product is CASSPLRGSGSLVGEQFF.

The chain combines TRBV6-5 with TRBJ2-5, with TRBD2 as a possible D gene (6 bases). The V gene's germline CDR1 is MNHEY and CDR2 SVGAGI. V shed 0 bases and J shed 6 bases, with 14 bases lying between them. The CDR3 extends over 15 amino acids. CDR3 sequence: CASSYSGGGGKTQYF. As DNA, the CDR3 is TGTGCCAGCAGTTACTCGGGGGGAGGCGGAAAGACCCAGTACTTC.

The J gene is TRBJ2-3, the V gene TRBV5-1, with D maybe TRBD2 (5 bases). Trimming removed 4 bases from V and 5 bases from J, with 23 bases in between. This CDR3 has 17 residues. Germline loops: CDR1 SGHRS, CDR2 YFSETQ. Written as DNA, the CDR3 is TGCGCCAGCAGCCCGTCGGTAGGCATCTCTGGGAGAGATACGCAGTATTTT. Residues: CASSPSVGISGRDTQYF. Full variable domain (rest looked up from reference TRBV5-1 and TRBJ2-3): KAGVTQTPRYLIKTRGQQVTLSCSPISGHRSVSWYQQTPGQGLQFLFEYFSETQRNKGNFPGRFSGRQFSNSRSEMNVSTLELGDSALYLCASSPSVGISGRDTQYFGPGTRLTVL.

This clone was detected a few times. CDR3 sequence reads: CASSVDGTPKNIQYF. As DNA, the CDR3 is TGTGCCAGCAGCGTAGACGGGACTCCCAAAAACATTCAGTACTTC. This chain connects TRBV9 to TRBJ2-4; maybe TRBD2 (6 bases). This CDR3 is built from 15 residues. V dropped 0 bases and J dropped 2 bases, with 9 bases sitting between them. From germline, CDR1 is SGDLS and CDR2 YYNGEE. Full variable domain (rest looked up from reference TRBV9 and TRBJ2-4): DSGVTQTPKHLITATGQRVTLRCSPRSGDLSVYWYQQSLDQGLQFLIQYYNGEERAKGNILERFSAQQFPDLHSELNLSSLELGDSALYFCASSVDGTPKNIQYFGAGTRLSVL.

This rearrangement joins TRBV7-9 to TRBJ1-2; maybe TRBD1 (5 bases). The V gene's germline CDR1 is SEHNR and CDR2 FQNEAQ (reference sequence). The CDR3 extends over 16 amino acids. Trimming cost V 1 base and J 8 bases, with 20 bases left between them. The CDR3 is CASSLDGTFQGKGYTF. CDR3 coding DNA: TGTGCCAGCAGCTTAGACGGGACTTTCCAGGGAAAAGGCTACACCTTC.

This clone was seen many times. The chain carries TRBV9 and TRBJ1-2; maybe TRBD1 (5 bases). Germline V gene lookup returns CDR1 SGDLS and CDR2 YYNGEE. This CDR3 comprises 14 residues. The germline V and J ends were trimmed by 3 bases and 2 bases, with 11 bases remaining between them. The CDR3 DNA is TGTGCCAGCAGCGGGGACTACTACAACTATGGCTACACCTTC. Its translation is CASSGDYYNYGYTF.

This chain joins TRBV6-5 and TRBJ1-1; D perhaps matches TRBD1 (6 bases). CDR1 and CDR2 (germline): MNHEY, SVGAGI. The V end lost 6 bases, the J end lost 5 bases, and 19 bases lay between the germline ends. The CDR3 length is 15 residues. CDR3 DNA: TGTGCCAGCAGCCCCGCGGGGGGCCCAAGGACTGAAGCTTTCTTT. This gives the protein CASSPAGGPRTEAFF.